These 16 T cell receptor beta chains were all obtained from the same sample, sequenced in a study of blood T cell repertoires in COVID-19. Sequencing used immunoSEQ multiplex PCR; TCRdb keeps in-frame clones, though not all of them. The sample has about 210,000 clones, more than 70% seen once. Sequenced material: PBMCs or T cells enriched from blood (not recorded which). The receptors stem from a man aged 30 to 45 with acute COVID-19.

The J gene is TRBJ2-1, the V gene TRBV5-1, with 8 bases fitting TRBD2. V was pared by 0 bases and J by 8 bases, with 4 bases of the junction left unmatched. The CDR3 is made up of 14 amino acids. Per germline, CDR1 SGHRS and CDR2 YFSETQ. The CDR3 reads CASSLEGTSDEQFF. As DNA, the CDR3 is TGCGCCAGCAGCTTGGAAGGGACTAGTGATGAGCAGTTCTTC.

The rearrangement joins TRBV10-3 to TRBJ2-3, with a possible D match to TRBD2 (5 bases). The CDR3 sequence is 13 residues long. The V gene lost 6 bases and the J gene lost 4 bases, with 11 bases spanning the gap. Germline V gene data show CDR1 as ENHRY and CDR2 as SYGVKD. Written as DNA, the CDR3 is TGTGCCATCAGAAGCGGTATCGCAGATACGCAGTATTTT. Residues: CAIRSGIADTQYF.

The rearrangement uses TRBV9 and TRBJ1-1, with TRBD1 identical over 7 bases. V was pared by 3 bases and J by 5 bases, with 10 bases of the junction left unmatched. Germline CDR1 reads SGDLS; CDR2 reads YYNGEE. The CDR3 contains 15 residues. CDR3 sequence (DNA): TGTGCCAGCAGCGAACAGGGGAAGGGCGGAACTGAAGCTTTCTTT. Translation: CASSEQGKGGTEAFF.

This chain connects TRBV6-5 to TRBJ2-5; a weak D match, TRBD1 (6 bases). The CDR3 runs 15 residues. Trimming shortened V by 3 bases and J by 5 bases, and 16 bases separated the two germline ends. Germline CDR1 MNHEY, CDR2 SVGAGI. Here the CDR3 reads CASSYYGGIEETQYF. CDR3 coding DNA: TGTGCCAGCAGTTATTATGGGGGCATCGAGGAGACCCAGTACTTC.

The genes are TRBV5-1 and TRBJ1-5, with D tentatively TRBD1 (5 bases). Germline CDR1 and CDR2: SGHRS and YFSETQ. This CDR3 spans 13 amino acids. Trimming pared 4 bases from V and 2 bases from J, leaving 7 bases between. This chain's CDR3 is CASSLTGNQPQHF. For the CDR3, the DNA is TGCGCCAGCAGCCTGACAGGCAATCAGCCCCAGCATTTT.

The chain joins TRBV5-1 to TRBJ1-1, with 8 bases lining up with TRBD1. The length of the CDR3 is 15 residues. CDR1 is SGHRS and CDR2 is YFSETQ in the germline V gene. With 3 bases clipped from V and 4 bases from J, the junction kept 8 bases outside the gene matches. This CDR3 is CASSSTGALGTEAFF. In DNA, the CDR3 is TGCGCCAGCAGCTCGACAGGGGCGCTGGGCACTGAAGCTTTCTTT.

CDR3 DNA: TGTGCCATCACGGACGGCGGGAATGGCTACACCTTC. Translated, it gives CAITDGGNGYTF. The V call is TRBV10-3, the J call TRBJ1-2; D is unclear. The CDR3 consists of 12 residues. Germline V gives CDR1 ENHRY, CDR2 SYGVKD. Trimming pared 7 bases from V and 6 bases from J, leaving 12 bases between.

The gene calls are TRBV28 and TRBJ2-7; D is perhaps TRBD1 (6 bases). The germline V gene encodes CDR1 MDHEN and CDR2 SYDVKM. The V and J ends lost 6 bases and 2 bases respectively, with 17 bases between them. The CDR3 consists of 15 residues. The CDR3 coding sequence is TGTGCCAGCAGCTCCTTGGACAGCATCACCTACGAGCAGTACTTC. It yields the protein CASSSLDSITYEQYF.

The rearrangement uses TRBV21-1 and TRBJ1-4; the D segment call TRBD1 is taken from the table without a DNA check. TRBV21-1 is noted as a pseudogene. CDR3 length: 15 residues. The CDR3 DNA reads TGTGCCAGCAGCAAAGCCCGTGGGGGCGTTGAAAAACTGTTTTTT. Its translation: CASSKARGGVEKLFF.

This chain joins TRBV19 and TRBJ2-1; a weak D match, TRBD2 (5 bases). Germline loops: CDR1 LNHDA, CDR2 SQIVND (reference sequence). The V and J ends lost 4 bases and 0 bases respectively, with 13 bases between them. CDR3 length: 16 residues. The CDR3 DNA follows: TGTGCCAGTAGTACCCCCGGGGAGAGCTCCTACAATGAGCAGTTCTTC. Translation: CASSTPGESSYNEQFF.

This chain joins TRBV7-9 and TRBJ1-5; D remains ambiguous. Germline CDR1 and CDR2: SEHNR and FQNEAQ (reference sequence). The CDR3 is made up of 12 amino acids. Trimming removed 1 base at V and 6 bases at J, with 4 bases between. The CDR3 DNA reads as TGTGCCAGCAGCTTAGAGAGTCAGCCCCAGCATTTT. Translation: CASSLESQPQHF.

The chain combines TRBV19 with TRBJ1-6, with a possible D match to TRBD1 (6 bases). V was pared by 9 bases and J by 5 bases, with 17 bases between. CDR1 and CDR2 from the germline V gene are LNHDA and SQIVND (reference sequence). The CDR3 totals 15 residues. This CDR3 reads CARGFPGGHNSPLHF. CDR3 nucleotides: TGTGCCAGGGGATTCCCGGGGGGCCATAATTCACCCCTCCACTTT.

The chain joins TRBV5-6 to TRBJ1-2, with D tentatively TRBD1 (5 bases). Trimming cost V 6 bases and J 4 bases, with 7 bases left between them. Germline CDR1 reads SGHDT; CDR2 reads YYEEEE. The CDR3 is made up of 11 amino acids. CDR3 bases: TGTGCCAGCATGCAGGGCTATGGCTACACCTTC. Protein: CASMQGYGYTF. The full variable domain, its missing parts supplied by reference TRBV5-6 and TRBJ1-2, is DAGVTQSPTHLIKTRGQQVTLRCSPKSGHDTVSWYQQALGQGPQFIFQYYEEEERQRGNFPDRFSGHQFPNYSSELNVNALLLGDSALYLCASMQGYGYTFGSGTRLTVV.

The chain uses TRBV11-3 and TRBJ2-2; maybe TRBD1 (6 bases). Trimming stripped 4 bases from V and 5 bases from J, with 11 bases between. The length of the CDR3 is 14 residues. Germline lookup yields CDR1 SGHNT and CDR2 YENEEA. The CDR3 is CASSSGVGTGELFF. In DNA, the CDR3 is TGTGCCAGCAGCTCAGGGGTCGGAACCGGGGAGCTGTTTTTT. The whole variable domain, filled in from reference TRBV11-3 and TRBJ2-2, reads EAGVVQSPRYKIIEKKQPVAFWCNPISGHNTLYWYLQNLGQGPELLIRYENEEAVDDSQLPKDRFSAERLKGVDSTLKIQPAELGDSAVYLCASSSGVGTGELFFGEGSRLTVL.

The rearrangement links TRBV27 to TRBJ1-1, with 9 positions matching TRBD1. After removal of 6 bases from V and 4 bases from J, the junction contained 12 bases not matched to a gene. This CDR3 has 16 residues. From germline, CDR1 is MNHEY and CDR2 SMNVEV (reference sequence). The CDR3 DNA sequence: TGTGCCAGCAGGAAGGACAACAGGGGGCTCAGCACTGAAGCTTTCTTT. It codes for CASRKDNRGLSTEAFF.

The chain links TRBV6-1 to TRBJ1-3, with D possibly being TRBD1 (6 bases). In germline, CDR1 is MNHNS, CDR2 SASEGT. The CDR3 has 16 residues. Trimming left V 4 bases short and J 0 bases short, with 13 bases between. In nucleotides, the CDR3 is TGTGCCAGCAGTGTCATGGACAGCCACTCTGGAAACACCATATATTTT. It codes for CASSVMDSHSGNTIYF.